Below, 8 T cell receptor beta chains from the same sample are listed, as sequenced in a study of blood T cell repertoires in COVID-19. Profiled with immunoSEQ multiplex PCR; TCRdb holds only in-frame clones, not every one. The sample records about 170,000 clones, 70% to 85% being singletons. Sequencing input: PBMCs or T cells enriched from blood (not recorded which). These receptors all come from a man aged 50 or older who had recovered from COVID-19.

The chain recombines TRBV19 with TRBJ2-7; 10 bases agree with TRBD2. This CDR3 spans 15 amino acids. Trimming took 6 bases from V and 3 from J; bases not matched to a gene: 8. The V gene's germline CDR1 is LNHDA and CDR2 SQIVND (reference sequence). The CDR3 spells CASSPTSGFIYEQYF. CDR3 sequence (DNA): TGTGCCAGTAGCCCGACTAGCGGGTTCATCTACGAGCAGTACTTC.

The DNA for the CDR3 is TGTGCCACCTCCGTGACAGATACGCAGTATTTT. Its protein is CATSVTDTQYF. The chain links TRBV6-5 to TRBJ2-3; D gene unclear. This CDR3 is built from 11 residues. Trimming removed 10 bases from V and 3 bases from J, with 8 bases in between. Germline-derived CDR1 and CDR2 are MNHEY and SVGAGI.

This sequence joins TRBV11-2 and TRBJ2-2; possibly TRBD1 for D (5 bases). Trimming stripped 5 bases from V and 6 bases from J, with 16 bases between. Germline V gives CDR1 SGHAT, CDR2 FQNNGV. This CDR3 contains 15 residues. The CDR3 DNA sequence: TGTGCCAGCAGCCCTAATAGGGGTCCGTCCGGGGAGCTGTTTTTT. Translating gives CASSPNRGPSGELFF.

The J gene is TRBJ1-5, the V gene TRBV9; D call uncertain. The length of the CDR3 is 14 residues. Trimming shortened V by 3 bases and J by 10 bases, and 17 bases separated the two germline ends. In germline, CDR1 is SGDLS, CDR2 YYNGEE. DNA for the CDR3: TGTGCCAGCAGCGCCTGGACGGGGATAATACCCCAGCATTTT. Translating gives CASSAWTGIIPQHF.

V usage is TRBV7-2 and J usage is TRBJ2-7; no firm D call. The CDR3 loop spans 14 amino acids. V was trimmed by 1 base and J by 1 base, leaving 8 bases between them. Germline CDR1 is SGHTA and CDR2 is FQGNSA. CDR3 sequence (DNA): TGTGCCAGCAGCTTAGGCCGGTCTTCCTACGAGCAGTACTTC. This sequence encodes CASSLGRSSYEQYF.

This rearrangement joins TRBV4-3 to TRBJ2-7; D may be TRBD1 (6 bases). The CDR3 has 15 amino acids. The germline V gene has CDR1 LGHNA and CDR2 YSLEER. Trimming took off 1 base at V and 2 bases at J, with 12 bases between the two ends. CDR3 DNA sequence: TGCGCCAGCAGCCAAGGCTCGGACAGCCCCTACGAGCAGTACTTC. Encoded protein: CASSQGSDSPYEQYF.

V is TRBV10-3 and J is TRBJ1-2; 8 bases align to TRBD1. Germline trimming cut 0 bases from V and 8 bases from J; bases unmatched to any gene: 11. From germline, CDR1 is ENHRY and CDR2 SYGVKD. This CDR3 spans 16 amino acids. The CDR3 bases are TGTGCCATCAGTGAGTCGTCTTCAGGGGGCTCTAGGGGCTACACCTTC. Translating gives CAISESSSGGSRGYTF.

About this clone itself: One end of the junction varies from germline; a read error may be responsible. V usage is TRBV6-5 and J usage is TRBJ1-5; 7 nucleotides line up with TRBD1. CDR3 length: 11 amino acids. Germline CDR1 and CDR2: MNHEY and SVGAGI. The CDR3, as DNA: TGTGCCAGCAGTTCGACAGGGACTCAGGATTTT. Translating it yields CASSSTGTQDF.